Included here is one T cell receptor (beta chain) sequence, with context. Looked up from germline, CDR1 is SGHRS and CDR2 is YFSETQ. CDR3 length: 14 amino acids. Trimming cost V 0 bases and J 6 bases, with 7 bases left between them. As handled by the study authors: Estimation of nucleated cell counts was performed using reference gene primer amplification. Libraries were prepared by immunoSEQ multiplex PCR; TCRdb keeps only in-frame clonotypes and omits some of them. V, J and clone size are those of that table, while D and trimming were read from the DNA. The sample includes about 56,000 clones, 75% to 90% of them seen just once. These data come from a study of blood T cell repertoires in COVID-19. Study in general: Samples of COVID-19 (acute and convalescent) were obtained from the United States, Italy and Spain. T cells, B-cell-depleted T cells, or PBMCs supplied cDNA or gDNA.

The specimen sequenced was peripheral blood. The receptor was derived from a woman aged 55-69 years with COVID-19, enrolled during active disease. The gene calls are TRBV5-1 and TRBJ1-6; D is unresolved. Written as DNA, the CDR3 is TGCGCCAGCAGCTTGGCTGCGGGTAATTCACCCCTCCACTTT. It specifies CASSLAAGNSPLHF.